This TCR beta chain was sequenced during a study of cytomegalovirus exposure and HLA in healthy donors. General study results and limits: Solely CMV serostatus was available to characterize immune exposure.

Primers for the PCR totalled 60 Vbeta and 13 Jbeta. TCRdb's table, derived via immunoSEQ multiplex PCR, lists solely in-frame clones and lacks some. Of about 120,000 clones detected, about 61% appear once; the ten largest clones hold over 2%. When sampled, the donors appeared nominally healthy, though they likely had unrecorded immune exposures. To note about this clone: The antigen is not known.

The V gene end was trimmed by 0 bases and the J gene end by 4 bases; junction bases not matched to a gene: 9. The CDR3 contains 19 residues. Per germline, CDR1 SGHVS and CDR2 FQNEAQ. J is TRBJ2-4 and V is TRBV7-8; 13 bases align to TRBD2. Sequencing was performed on PBMCs. The TCR was taken from a woman aged 25 to 39 in good health and CMV-seronegative. The CDR3, as DNA: TGTGCCAGCAGCTTAGCGTTCCGCGGGACTAGCGGGACAAAAAACATTCAGTACTTC. Translated, it gives CASSLAFRGTSGTKNIQYF.